Listed here are 31 T cell receptor beta chains from one sample, sequenced in a study of cytomegalovirus exposure and HLA in healthy donors. Primers included in the PCR were 60 Vbeta and 13 Jbeta primers. The assay was immunoSEQ multiplex PCR, and TCRdb's table has in-frame clones only and misses some. The sample has about 160,000 clones, roughly 80% seen once; the top ten hold approximately 1.5%. Specimen: PBMCs. The receptors originated from a girl under 18 in good health and CMV-seropositive.

The gene calls are TRBV2 and TRBJ1-4, with 7 bases fitting TRBD1. CDR3 length equals 13 residues. Germline V lookup: CDR1 SNHLY, CDR2 FYNNEI. J lost 5 bases, V lost 9 bases, and 6 bases had no gene match. CDR3 sequence: CASTGEDNEKLFF. CDR3 nucleotides: TGTGCCAGTACAGGGGAGGACAATGAAAAACTGTTTTTT.

The V and J genes are TRBV27 and TRBJ2-5; 7 bases agree with TRBD1. Germline V lookup: CDR1 MNHEY, CDR2 SMNVEV (reference sequence). V dropped 6 bases and J dropped 0; count of bases not matched to a gene: 7. The CDR3 has 15 amino acids. Written as DNA, the CDR3 is TGTGCCAGCAGACCCGGGACAGCGTACCAAGAGACCCAGTACTTC. Amino acids: CASRPGTAYQETQYF.

V is TRBV28 and J is TRBJ2-1; 7 bases agree with TRBD2. The junction had 13 bases not matched to a gene; V was cut back by 4 bases and J by 7 bases. The germline CDR1 and CDR2 sequences are MDHEN and SYDVKM. CDR3 length equals 16 residues. The CDR3 coding sequence is TGTGCCAGCAGTTACTACCTTAGCGGGCCCCGGAATGAGCAGTTCTTC. It yields the protein CASSYYLSGPRNEQFF. Complete variable domain (other parts from reference TRBV28 and TRBJ2-1): DVKVTQSSRYLVKRTGEKVFLECVQDMDHENMFWYRQDPGLGLRLIYFSYDVKMKEKGDIPEGYSVSREKKERFSLILESASTNQTSMYLCASSYYLSGPRNEQFFGPGTRLTVL.

The chain links TRBV15 to TRBJ1-2; 9 bases fit TRBD1. The V and J ends lost 0 bases and 1 base, in that order; junction bases with no gene match: 6. Germline V lookup: CDR1 LNHNV, CDR2 YYDKDF (reference sequence). The CDR3 totals 17 residues. In DNA form, the CDR3 reads TGTGCCACCAGCAGAGATCTTCCGGGACAGGGTAACTATGGCTACACCTTC. Amino acids: CATSRDLPGQGNYGYTF.

The V and J genes are TRBV7-2 and TRBJ2-3, with a tentative D call TRBD2 (5 bases). CDR1 is SGHTA, CDR2 FQGNSA, per germline. The CDR3 consists of 14 residues. Deletions cut 3 bases from V and 2 bases from J, with 9 bases between. This CDR3 reads CASSFDYTTDTQYF. The CDR3 DNA reads as TGTGCCAGCAGCTTCGACTACACCACAGATACGCAGTATTTT.

The chain has TRBV10-3 and TRBJ2-7; a weak D match, TRBD2 (5 bases). V lost 0 bases and J lost 2, with 17 bases in between. Per germline, CDR1 ENHRY and CDR2 SYGVKD. The CDR3 spans 17 residues. Here the CDR3 DNA reads TGTGCCATCAGTGAGTCTGGGAACTATCCGGGGACCTACGAGCAGTACTTC. Its protein product is CAISESGNYPGTYEQYF.

The chain joins TRBV27 to TRBJ1-2, with 9 bases fitting TRBD1. The CDR3 sequence is 16 residues long. Germline CDR1 reads MNHEY; CDR2 reads SMNVEV (reference sequence). After removal of 5 bases from V and 5 bases from J, the junction contained 12 bases not matched to a gene. The CDR3 DNA follows: TGTGCCAGCAGTAAAACCCCACGGACAGGGGATTATGGCTACACCTTC. Amino acid sequence: CASSKTPRTGDYGYTF.

A single count supports this clone. This chain joins TRBV29-1 and TRBJ2-7; D gene ambiguous. Trimming took 1 base from V and 0 from J, leaving 4 bases between them. Germline loops: CDR1 SQVTM, CDR2 ANQGSEA. The length of the CDR3 is 12 residues. This chain's CDR3 is CSVEVNSYEQYF. The CDR3 DNA is TGCAGCGTTGAAGTCAACTCCTACGAGCAGTACTTC.

This sequence joins TRBV6-5 and TRBJ1-5, with 7 bases matching TRBD1. The ends lost 9 bases at V and 5 bases at J; junction bases unmatched: 7. CDR3 size: 13 residues. In germline, CDR1 is MNHEY, CDR2 SVGAGI. The CDR3 reads CASRDSEYQPQHF. In DNA, the CDR3 is TGTGCCAGTAGGGACAGCGAGTATCAGCCCCAGCATTTT.

The V and J genes are TRBV4-2 and TRBJ2-5; 7 bases fit TRBD2. CDR3 length: 16 amino acids. Losses at the gene ends were 1 base for V and 1 base for J; bases not matched to a gene: 6. Germline V gene data show CDR1 as LGHNA and CDR2 as YNFKEQ. The CDR3 nucleotides read TGTGCCAGCAGCCAAGGTCAAAAGCGGGGCCAAGAGACCCAGTACTTC. It codes for CASSQGQKRGQETQYF.

V usage is TRBV27 and J usage is TRBJ2-3; D remains unclear. The CDR3 sequence is 11 residues long. Germline V gives CDR1 MNHEY, CDR2 SMNVEV (reference sequence). V was pared by 8 bases and J by 0 bases, with 3 bases between. The DNA for the CDR3 is TGTGCCAGCTCAAGCACAGATACGCAGTATTTT. Translating it yields CASSSTDTQYF.

The V and J genes are TRBV5-8 and TRBJ2-1; maybe TRBD1 (6 bases). Trimming removed 1 base from V and 7 bases from J, with 15 bases in between. Germline V gives CDR1 SGHTS, CDR2 YDEGEE. This CDR3 has 15 residues. The CDR3 spells CASSLYSQGGNEQFF. In DNA, the CDR3 is TGTGCCAGCAGCTTGTATTCACAGGGTGGAAATGAGCAGTTCTTC.

The rearrangement joins TRBV7-8 to TRBJ2-1; D perhaps matches TRBD1 (5 bases). The germline gives CDR1 SGHVS, CDR2 FQNEAQ. The CDR3 is 14 amino acids. Trimming took 2 bases from V and 8 from J, leaving 13 bases between them. CDR3 sequence: CASSLLRAGYEQFF. In DNA, the CDR3 is TGTGCCAGCAGCTTACTACGGGCAGGGTATGAGCAGTTCTTC.

The V and J genes are TRBV9 and TRBJ2-5; TRBD2 aligns across 14 bases. The CDR3 has 16 residues. CDR1 SGDLS and CDR2 YYNGEE come from the germline V gene. V trimming: 3 bases; J trimming: 7 bases; junction bases outside the gene matches: 8. This CDR3 is CASSARLAGGLGTQYF. The DNA for the CDR3 is TGTGCCAGCAGCGCCCGACTAGCGGGAGGGCTGGGGACCCAGTACTTC.

V and J are TRBV2 and TRBJ1-5, with 9 bases fitting TRBD1. The CDR3 totals 13 residues. V lost 8 bases, J lost 6 bases, and 5 bases stayed unmatched. CDR1 is SNHLY, CDR2 FYNNEI, per germline. The CDR3 DNA sequence: TGTGCCAGCCAACAGGGGGCTAGTCAGCCCCAGCATTTT. Its translation is CASQQGASQPQHF.

This clone appeared once. The chain links TRBV7-3 to TRBJ2-7; 8 bases fit TRBD1. V was clipped by 5 bases and J by 3 bases; unmatched bases: 3. Germline V gene data show CDR1 as SGHTA and CDR2 as FQGTGA. This CDR3 region has 13 residues. The CDR3 DNA is TGTGCCAGCAGCCCAGGGACAGGCTACGAGCAGTACTTC. Amino acids: CASSPGTGYEQYF.

This chain joins TRBV7-9 and TRBJ2-5; tentatively, D is TRBD1 (5 bases). The CDR3 has 16 residues. Between the trimmed V and J ends, which lost 0 bases and 4 bases, there was a span of 15 bases. Looked up from germline, CDR1 is SEHNR and CDR2 is FQNEAQ (reference sequence). The CDR3: CASSLAKGAVGETQYF. The CDR3 DNA sequence: TGTGCCAGCAGCTTAGCGAAAGGGGCCGTAGGAGAGACCCAGTACTTC.

This clone appeared once. The gene calls are TRBV27 and TRBJ1-1, with D perhaps matching TRBD1 (5 bases). V was pared by 0 bases and J by 4 bases, with 12 bases between. Germline loops: CDR1 MNHEY, CDR2 SMNVEV (reference sequence). CDR3 length: 15 residues. The CDR3 DNA reads TGTGCCAGCAGTTTATCGGGGCGGCGAAGCACTGAAGCTTTCTTT. Its translation: CASSLSGRRSTEAFF.

This rearrangement joins TRBV28 to TRBJ1-5, with a tentative D call TRBD1 (5 bases). The CDR3 has 14 amino acids. Looked up from germline, CDR1 is MDHEN and CDR2 is SYDVKM. V dropped 3 bases and J dropped 7 bases, with 13 bases sitting between them. Here the CDR3 reads CASSLRDGPQPQHF. In DNA, the CDR3 is TGTGCCAGCAGTTTGCGGGACGGACCACAGCCCCAGCATTTT.

This clone has just one count. The V call is TRBV28, the J call TRBJ2-1; tentatively, D is TRBD2 (6 bases). V lost 2 bases to trimming and J lost 2 bases, with 10 bases between them. Germline V gene data show CDR1 as MDHEN and CDR2 as SYDVKM. This CDR3 has 15 residues. CDR3 DNA: TGTGCCAGCAGTTTAGGAGGGGACCCCTACAATGAGCAGTTCTTC. Protein sequence: CASSLGGDPYNEQFF. The full variable domain, rest sourced from reference TRBV28 and TRBJ2-1, is DVKVTQSSRYLVKRTGEKVFLECVQDMDHENMFWYRQDPGLGLRLIYFSYDVKMKEKGDIPEGYSVSREKKERFSLILESASTNQTSMYLCASSLGGDPYNEQFFGPGTRLTVL.

The chain is built from TRBV2 and TRBJ2-7; tentatively, D is TRBD2 (6 bases). Deletions cut 6 bases from V and 2 bases from J, with 14 bases between. Germline CDR1 and CDR2: SNHLY and FYNNEI. The CDR3 contains 14 residues. CDR3 sequence (DNA): TGTGCCAGCAGGGTGGGCAGGGAGGCCTACGAGCAGTACTTC. Residues: CASRVGREAYEQYF.

This clone has a single count. This chain joins TRBV2 and TRBJ2-3, with unresolved D. In germline, CDR1 is SNHLY, CDR2 FYNNEI. This CDR3 comprises 11 residues. V gave up 9 bases and J gave up 4 bases, with 8 bases separating them. CDR3 DNA sequence: TGTGCCAGTACTTACGCAGATACGCAGTATTTT. Amino acid sequence: CASTYADTQYF.

V usage is TRBV10-1 and J usage is TRBJ2-5, with 9 nucleotides matching TRBD1. Judging by the DNA end, TRBJ2-7 fits better; the J call may be wrong. This CDR3 has 15 amino acids. Germline V gene data show CDR1 as WNHNN and CDR2 as SYGVQD (reference sequence). The CDR3 region has the DNA TGCGCCAGCAGTGACCCGGGACAGGGTACCGACGAGCAGTACTTC. Translation gives CASSDPGQGTDEQYF.

In this sample, this clone turned up once. The chain recombines TRBV5-4 with TRBJ1-2, with 7 nucleotides matching TRBD1. The J segment lost 5 bases and the V segment lost 0 bases, leaving 10 bases of the junction unmatched. CDR1 and CDR2 (germline): SGHNT, YYREEE (reference sequence). The CDR3 is 16 residues long. CDR3 residues: CASSLDRGRSGYGYTF. The CDR3 DNA reads TGTGCCAGCAGCTTGGACAGGGGCCGGTCGGGGTATGGCTACACCTTC. Full variable domain (remainder filled in from reference TRBV5-4 and TRBJ1-2): ETGVTQSPTHLIKTRGQQVTLRCSSQSGHNTVSWYQQALGQGPQFIFQYYREEENGRGNFPPRFSGLQFPNYSSELNVNALELDDSALYLCASSLDRGRSGYGYTFGSGTRLTVV.

This clone appeared a single time. This chain connects TRBV15 to TRBJ1-4, with 9 bases identical to TRBD1. The CDR3 covers 15 residues. The V segment lost 2 bases and the J segment 7 bases; nucleotides outside the gene matches: 5. Germline V gene lookup returns CDR1 LNHNV and CDR2 YYDKDF (reference sequence). CDR3 amino acids: CATSRLTGGSEKLFF. In DNA, the CDR3 is TGTGCCACCAGCAGATTGACAGGGGGATCTGAAAAACTGTTTTTT. The variable domain in full, completed from reference TRBV15 and TRBJ1-4, reads DAMVIQNPRYQVTQFGKPVTLSCSQTLNHNVMYWYQQKSSQAPKLLFHYYDKDFNNEADTPDNFQSRRPNTSFCFLDIRSPGLGDTAMYLCATSRLTGGSEKLFFGSGTQLSVL.

This rearrangement joins TRBV29-1 to TRBJ1-2; 10 nucleotides match TRBD1. The germline CDR1 and CDR2 sequences are SQVTM and ANQGSEA. The CDR3 has 13 amino acids. Trimming at V came to 5 bases and at J to 4 bases, leaving 4 bases not matched to a gene. In nucleotides, the CDR3 is TGCAGCGTTTGGGGACAGGGGTCCTATGGCTACACCTTC. Protein: CSVWGQGSYGYTF.

This sequence joins TRBV27 and TRBJ1-2; tentative D call: TRBD1 (5 bases). CDR3 size: 14 residues. Germline V gene sequence: CDR1 MNHEY, CDR2 SMNVEV (reference sequence). V was cut by 6 bases and J by 4 bases, with 15 bases left in between. CDR3 in amino acids: CASSYLRGSYGYTF. The CDR3 DNA follows: TGTGCCAGCAGCTATTTGCGGGGCTCCTATGGCTACACCTTC.

The J gene is TRBJ1-3, the V gene TRBV29-1, with unresolved D. The CDR3 sequence is 11 residues long. Germline V CDR1 and CDR2: SQVTM, ANQGSEA. CDR3 sequence (DNA): TGCAGTACATTCTCCGGAAACACCATATATTTT. As protein: CSTFSGNTIYF.

The table lists this clone with a count of one. CDR3 amino acids: CASSQEYANSNEKLFF. CDR3 DNA: TGCGCCAGCAGCCAAGAGTATGCGAACAGTAATGAAAAACTGTTTTTT. The chain recombines TRBV4-1 with TRBJ1-4; D unresolved. The germline V gene has CDR1 MGHRA and CDR2 YSYEKL. CDR3 length: 16 amino acids. Trimming removed 0 bases at V and 4 bases at J, with 12 bases between.

The chain has TRBV29-1 and TRBJ1-2, with TRBD1 matching 8 bases. Per the germline V gene, CDR1 is SQVTM and CDR2 is ANQGSEA. The CDR3 is 13 amino acids. V lost 7 bases, J lost 5 bases, and 9 bases stayed unmatched. The CDR3: CSAAADRGYGYTF. In DNA form, the CDR3 reads TGCAGCGCTGCAGCTGACAGGGGATATGGCTACACCTTC.

This chain joins TRBV13 and TRBJ1-3; 7 nucleotides line up with TRBD1. V was pared by 5 bases and J by 0 bases, with 4 bases of the junction left unmatched. Germline CDR1 is PRHDT and CDR2 is FYEKMQ (reference sequence). This CDR3 region has 15 residues. Here the CDR3 reads CASSPRGHSGNTIYF. CDR3 sequence (DNA): TGTGCCAGCAGCCCGAGGGGGCACTCTGGAAACACCATATATTTT.